This TCR beta chain emerged from a study of blood T cell repertoires in COVID-19. As for the study in general: PBMCs, B-cell-depleted T cells, or T cells were the source of the cDNA or gDNA that made up the material.

Authors' analysis steps: For nucleated cells, counts were estimated from reference gene primer amplification. TCRdb's table, derived via immunoSEQ multiplex PCR, lists solely in-frame clones and lacks some. V, J and clone size derive from that table, while D and trimming were established from the DNA sequence. The sample holds some 110,000 clones, about 88% seen once. Losses at the gene ends were 5 bases for V and 8 bases for J; bases not matched to a gene: 6. The CDR3 covers 15 residues. Per germline, CDR1 SGHTA and CDR2 FQGNSA. The chain links TRBV7-2 to TRBJ2-1; 13 nucleotides line up with TRBD2. The sequence came from a man in his forties with acute or convalescent COVID-19. Input material: peripheral blood. The CDR3 coding sequence is TGTGCCAGCAGCCGGACTAGCGGGAGTCTCTATGAGCAGTTCTTC. This encodes CASSRTSGSLYEQFF.